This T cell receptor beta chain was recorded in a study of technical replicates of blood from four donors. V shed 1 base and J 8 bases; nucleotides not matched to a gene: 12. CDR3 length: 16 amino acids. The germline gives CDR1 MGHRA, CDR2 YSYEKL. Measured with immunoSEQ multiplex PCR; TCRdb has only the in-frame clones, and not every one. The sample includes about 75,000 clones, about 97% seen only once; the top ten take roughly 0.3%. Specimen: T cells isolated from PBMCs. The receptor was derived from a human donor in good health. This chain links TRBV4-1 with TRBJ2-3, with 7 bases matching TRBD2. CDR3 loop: CASSQAMGGGIATQYF. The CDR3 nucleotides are TGCGCCAGCAGCCAAGCTATGGGGGGAGGGATCGCTACGCAGTATTTT.